Listed here is a single TCR beta chain. The entry originates in a study of post-analysis software for immune sequencing data. Tagging with unique molecular identifiers was a feature of the TCR beta cDNA libraries. Each CDR3 protein is one row after TCRdb ran MiXCR on the PCR reads. Of about 430,000 distinct CDR3 sequences listed, about 39% are singletons. Sequencing was performed on blood. This sequence originates from a girl aged 2 to 9 with multiple sclerosis.

The CDR3 spells CASSHEDQPRETQYF. CDR3 nucleotide sequence: TGTGCCAGCAGCCACGAGGACCAACCTCGGGAGACCCAGTACTTC. The chain links TRBV11-2 to TRBJ2-5; no definite D call. V was pared by 5 bases and J by 5 bases, with 18 bases between. Germline lookup yields CDR1 SGHAT and CDR2 FQNNGV. The CDR3 totals 15 residues.